This TCR beta chain came from a study of blood T cell repertoires in COVID-19. Background on the study: T cells, B-cell-depleted T cells, or PBMCs provided the cDNA or gDNA that served as material.

Original handling: From reference gene primer amplification, estimates of nucleated cell counts were derived. Here immunoSEQ multiplex PCR was the method, and the copy in TCRdb shows in-frame clones only, minus some. That table gives V, J and clone size, and the DNA gave D and trimming. In the table there are 180,000 or so clones, almost 85% of which are singletons. Participants' reported clinical history set cohort assignment. Two negative PCRs, clearance, or symptom resolution were required of recovered Cohort 3 donors. The V end was cut by 5 bases, the J end by 0 bases, with 8 bases between. Germline-derived CDR1 and CDR2 are SGHAT and FQNNGV. There are 14 residues in the CDR3.

The sequence came from a man aged 50-59 years who had recovered from COVID-19. Sequenced sample: PBMCs or T cells enriched from blood (not recorded which). The chain links TRBV11-2 to TRBJ1-5, with D unclear. The CDR3 DNA reads as TGTGCCAGCAGCGACCGGAGTAGCAATCAGCCCCAGCATTTT. Translating gives CASSDRSSNQPQHF.